The entry that follows covers one T cell receptor (beta chain) sequence. V lost 3 bases, J lost 6 bases, and 4 bases stayed unmatched. Germline CDR1 and CDR2: SGHRS and YFSETQ. The CDR3 totals 13 residues. Original data processing: Estimates of nucleated cell counts were drawn from the amplification of reference gene primers. Profiled with immunoSEQ multiplex PCR; TCRdb holds only in-frame clones, not every one. V and J calls and clone size follow that table, whereas D and trimming were derived from the DNA. The data hold about 400,000 clones, with over 85% observed a single time. The sample is drawn from a study of blood T cell repertoires in COVID-19.

The V and J genes are TRBV5-1 and TRBJ1-2; 8 bases fit TRBD1. The TCR was taken from a woman in her 30s who had recovered from COVID-19. The sample taken for sequencing was PBMCs or T cells enriched from blood (not recorded which). The CDR3 coding sequence is TGCGCCAGCAGCTCCCAGGGGGCAGATGGCTACACCTTC. Its protein is CASSSQGADGYTF.